This TCR beta chain was obtained from a study of cytomegalovirus exposure and HLA in healthy donors. Whole-study findings and limits: In a later analysis, specific HLA alleles were associated with approximately 16,000 TCR beta sequences at a 0.05 false discovery rate. TRBV6-2, TRBV6-3 and other indistinguishable V segments were excluded. Earlier analysis yielded a pattern in which most TCR beta V segments were productive about 90% or about 30% of the time. Most subjects had HLA-A and HLA-B alleles reportedly predicted accurately by TCR beta sequences.

PCR involved 60 Vbeta and 13 Jbeta primers. Profiled with immunoSEQ multiplex PCR; TCRdb holds only in-frame clones, not every one. The sample records 150,000 or so clones, around 70% being singletons. This clone appeared once. The antigen remains unidentified. V lost 1 base to trimming and J lost 0 bases; unmatched junction nucleotides: 8. Germline V gives CDR1 MNHNS, CDR2 SASEGT. CDR3 length equals 19 residues. The origin of this receptor is a man younger than 30 in good health and CMV-seropositive. Sequenced: PBMCs. The gene calls are TRBV6-1 and TRBJ2-1, with 11 positions matching TRBD2. CDR3 bases: TGTGCCAGCAGTGAAGAGGGTATTAGCGGGGGGGGCTCCTACAATGAGCAGTTCTTC. Its protein product is CASSEEGISGGGSYNEQFF.